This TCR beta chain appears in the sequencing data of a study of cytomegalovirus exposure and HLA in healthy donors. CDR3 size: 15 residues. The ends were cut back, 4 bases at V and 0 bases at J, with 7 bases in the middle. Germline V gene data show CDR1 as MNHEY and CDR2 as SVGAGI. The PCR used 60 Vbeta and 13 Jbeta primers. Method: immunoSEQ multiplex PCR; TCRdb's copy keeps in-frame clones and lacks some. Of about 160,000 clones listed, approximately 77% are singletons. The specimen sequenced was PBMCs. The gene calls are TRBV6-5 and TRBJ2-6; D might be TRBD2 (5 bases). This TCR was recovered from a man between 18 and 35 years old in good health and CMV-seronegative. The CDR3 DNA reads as TGTGCCAGCAGTTGGGGAGACTCTGGGGCCAACGTCCTGACTTTC. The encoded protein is CASSWGDSGANVLTF.